These 13 T cell receptor beta chains share one sample of origin, sequenced in a study of cytomegalovirus exposure and HLA in healthy donors (dated by TCRdb to the late 2010s). The protocol used for the library was the immunoSEQ multiplex PCR assay. In TCRdb, the immuneACCESS table is reduced to in-frame sequences with V and J assigned. These tables do not hold every clone; where another copy was compared, an unresolved V gene accounts for under half, and the others remain unexplained. The sample table shows about 120,000 clones, and over 75% are seen once. Just under 6.5% of the sample rests with the top ten. Material for sequencing was PBMCs. These receptors were obtained from a woman aged 18-29 years in good health and CMV-seropositive.

V is TRBV27 and J is TRBJ1-2; TRBD1 matches 8 bases. The CDR3 length is 14 residues. The germline CDR1 and CDR2 sequences are MNHEY and SMNVEV (reference sequence). V lost 6 bases, J lost 6 bases, and 9 bases stayed unmatched. The CDR3 spells CASRQSGTGHGYTF. DNA of the CDR3: TGTGCCAGCAGACAAAGCGGGACAGGACATGGCTACACCTTC.

The chain carries TRBV5-1 and TRBJ2-7; weak D call: TRBD2 (5 bases). In germline, CDR1 is SGHRS, CDR2 YFSETQ. Trimming left V 4 bases short and J 2 bases short, with 19 bases between. The CDR3 is made up of 16 amino acids. This CDR3 is CASSALSGAGTYEQYF. The CDR3 coding sequence is TGCGCCAGCAGCGCCTTAAGCGGAGCCGGAACCTACGAGCAGTACTTC.

The chain links TRBV7-8 to TRBJ1-3; D is unresolved. Trimming stripped 2 bases from V and 4 bases from J, with 21 bases between. Germline V gene lookup returns CDR1 SGHVS and CDR2 FQNEAQ. This CDR3 has 18 residues. The CDR3 sequence is CASSLRPFEGSRGNTIYF. The CDR3, as DNA: TGTGCCAGCAGCTTAAGGCCCTTTGAGGGAAGTAGAGGAAACACCATATATTTT.

The chain uses TRBV18 and TRBJ2-5; no firm D call. Germline V lookup: CDR1 KGHSH, CDR2 LQKENI. The ends were cut back, 2 bases at V and 0 bases at J, with 10 bases in the middle. CDR3 length equals 15 residues. CDR3 in DNA: TGTGCCAGCTCACCAAAAACACACAACCAAGAGACCCAGTACTTC. This encodes CASSPKTHNQETQYF.

This clone came up once. The chain is built from TRBV9 and TRBJ2-7; 10 bases line up with TRBD1. Trimming took 4 bases from V and 3 from J; bases not matched to a gene: 7. This CDR3 is built from 15 residues. The germline V gene encodes CDR1 SGDLS and CDR2 YYNGEE. The CDR3 region is CASSPRQGASYEQYF. DNA of the CDR3: TGTGCCAGCAGCCCCCGACAGGGGGCGAGCTACGAGCAGTACTTC.

The gene calls are TRBV4-1 and TRBJ1-3; D gene uncertain. CDR1 is MGHRA, CDR2 YSYEKL, per germline. The germline V and J ends were trimmed by 1 base and 0 bases, with 13 bases remaining between them. The CDR3 covers 17 residues. The CDR3 is CASSQVFGFSSGNTIYF. The CDR3 nucleotides read TGCGCCAGCAGCCAAGTGTTCGGGTTCAGCTCTGGAAACACCATATATTTT.

CDR3 bases: TGCAGCGTTGGTACCGGGACAGGGGTCACCGGGGAGCTGTTTTTT. It translates to CSVGTGTGVTGELFF. The J gene is TRBJ2-2, the V gene TRBV29-1; 10 positions match TRBD1. With 4 bases clipped from V and 4 bases from J, the junction kept 6 bases outside the gene matches. This CDR3 contains 15 residues. Germline V gives CDR1 SQVTM, CDR2 ANQGSEA.

On this clone: Sequence at one end of the junction differs from germline and may be a read error. The genes are TRBV7-7 and TRBJ2-1; TRBD2 matches 13 bases. CDR3 length equals 16 residues. CDR1 is SSHAT, CDR2 FNYEAQ, per germline (reference sequence). For the CDR3, the DNA is TGTGCTAGCAGCCACGGGACTAGCGGGGCCGGGGATGAGCAGTTCTTC. Translation: CASSHGTSGAGDEQFF.

The gene calls are TRBV5-6 and TRBJ2-5, with D unresolved. Germline-derived CDR1 and CDR2 are SGHDT and YYEEEE. Between the trimmed V and J ends, which lost 2 bases and 4 bases, there was a span of 3 bases. The CDR3 extends over 11 amino acids. The CDR3 loop reads CASSFLETQYF. The CDR3 DNA is TGTGCCAGCAGCTTCTTAGAGACCCAGTACTTC.

The rearrangement uses TRBV5-8 and TRBJ2-5, with TRBD1 identical over 7 bases. The germline gives CDR1 SGHTS, CDR2 YDEGEE. The trim removed 5 bases at V and 5 bases at J, leaving 6 bases unmatched. The CDR3 spans 13 residues. CDR3 sequence reads: CASSTDRAETQYF. The CDR3 coding sequence is TGTGCCAGCAGTACCGACAGGGCGGAGACCCAGTACTTC.

This clone was observed a single time. The CDR3 nucleotides are TGCGCCAGCAGCGGGGGGGACCCGGTCGCAGATACGCAGTATTTT. Encoded protein: CASSGGDPVADTQYF. The chain links TRBV5-1 to TRBJ2-3; 7 bases are shared with TRBD2. V lost 4 bases and J lost 4; bases outside the gene matches: 9. CDR3 length: 15 amino acids. CDR1 is SGHRS, CDR2 YFSETQ, per germline.

The chain carries TRBV14 and TRBJ2-4, with a weak D call TRBD2 (5 bases). This CDR3 spans 19 amino acids. Trimming cost V 0 bases and J 0 bases, with 18 bases left between them. Germline V lookup: CDR1 SGHDN, CDR2 FVKESK. CDR3 protein: CASSQDRGIPGLAKNIQYF. The CDR3 region has the DNA TGTGCCAGCAGCCAAGATCGGGGAATCCCGGGCTTAGCCAAAAACATTCAGTACTTC.

The genes are TRBV5-1 and TRBJ2-2, with 13 bases fitting TRBD2. CDR1 is SGHRS and CDR2 is YFSETQ in the germline V gene. With 8 bases clipped from V and 4 bases from J, the junction kept 26 bases outside the gene matches. The length of the CDR3 is 22 residues. The DNA for the CDR3 is TGCGCCAGTCGGACGGATCCACGACCGGGACTAGCGGGATTGAGGGTCACCGGGGAGCTGTTTTTT. This codes for CASRTDPRPGLAGLRVTGELFF.